This T cell receptor beta chain was sequenced during a study of T-cell memory formation after mild COVID-19. Overall study results and limits: Within pre-infection memory, some responding clones were found, suggesting cross-reactive memory joined. The second-wave clones peaking on day 37 were not confirmed as SARS-CoV-2-specific.

From germline, CDR1 is SGHRS and CDR2 YFSETQ. The V segment lost 5 bases and the J segment 2 bases; nucleotides outside the gene matches: 8. The CDR3 sequence is 16 residues long. A 5'RACE reaction primed in the constant segment made cDNA libraries of TCR alpha and TCR beta, and these carried sample barcodes and UMIs. TCRdb reprocessed the 5' RACE reads with MiXCR, giving one entry per CDR3 protein. In the table there are roughly 480,000 distinct CDR3 sequences, 20% to 25% of which are singletons. Details on this clonotype: Its antigen is unknown.

The sample taken for sequencing was PBMCs or a T cell subset sorted from them (not recorded which). The rearrangement uses TRBV5-1 and TRBJ2-4; 9 bases match TRBD1. The TCR originated in an adult woman who had mild COVID-19 (a few samples of this study predate the infection). Cell type and time point are not known. Written as DNA, the CDR3 is TGCGCCAGCAGTTTTCCGGGACAGGGATCCAAAAACATTCAGTACTTC. Translated, it gives CASSFPGQGSKNIQYF.